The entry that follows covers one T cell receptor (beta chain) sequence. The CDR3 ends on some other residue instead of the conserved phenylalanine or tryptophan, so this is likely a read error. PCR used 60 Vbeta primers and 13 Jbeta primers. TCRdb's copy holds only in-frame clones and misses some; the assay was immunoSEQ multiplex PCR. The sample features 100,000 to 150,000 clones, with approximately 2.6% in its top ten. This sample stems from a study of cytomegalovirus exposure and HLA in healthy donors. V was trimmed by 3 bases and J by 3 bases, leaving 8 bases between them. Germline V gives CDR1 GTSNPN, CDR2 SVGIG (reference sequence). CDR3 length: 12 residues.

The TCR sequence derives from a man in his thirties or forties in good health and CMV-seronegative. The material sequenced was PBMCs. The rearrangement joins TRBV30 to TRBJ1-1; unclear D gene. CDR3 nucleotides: TGTGCCTGGAGCCAGATGGACACTGAAGCTTTCTCT. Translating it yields CAWSQMDTEAFS.